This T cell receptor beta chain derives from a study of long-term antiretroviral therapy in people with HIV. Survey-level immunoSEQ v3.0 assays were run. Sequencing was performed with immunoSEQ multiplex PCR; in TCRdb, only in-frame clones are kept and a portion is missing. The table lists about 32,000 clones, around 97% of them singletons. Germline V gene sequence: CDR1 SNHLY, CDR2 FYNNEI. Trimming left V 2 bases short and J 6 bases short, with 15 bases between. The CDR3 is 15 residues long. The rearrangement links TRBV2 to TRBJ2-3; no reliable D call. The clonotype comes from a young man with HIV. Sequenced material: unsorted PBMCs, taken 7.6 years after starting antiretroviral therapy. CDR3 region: CASSESLVDVDTQYF. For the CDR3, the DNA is TGTGCCAGCAGTGAAAGTCTAGTAGATGTGGATACGCAGTATTTT.